Sequencing of this T cell receptor (beta chain) was carried out in a study of cytomegalovirus exposure and HLA in healthy donors. Broader study findings: Association with HLA alleles at 0.05 false discovery rate was found for some 18,000 TCR beta sequences in a later analysis.

The germline V gene encodes CDR1 SGHNT and CDR2 YYREEE (reference sequence). The CDR3 runs to 12 residues. Trimming shortened V by 4 bases and J by 6 bases, and 11 bases separated the two germline ends. Primers included in the PCR were 60 Vbeta and 13 Jbeta primers. Here immunoSEQ multiplex PCR was the method, and the copy in TCRdb shows in-frame clones only, minus some. Found here are roughly 68,000 clones, around four fifths of them singletons; the top ten hold approximately 4.7%. About this clone itself: Its antigen is currently unknown.

This clonotype was sampled from a male donor in good health and CMV-seropositive. The chain links TRBV5-4 to TRBJ2-7; TRBD2 might be the D (5 bases). The sample comprised PBMCs. CDR3 coding DNA: TGTGCCAGCAGCCTGGACTTCCTCGAGCAGTACTTC. As protein: CASSLDFLEQYF.